These 22 T cell receptor beta chains share one sample of origin, sequenced in a study of T cell clonotyping in hematopoietic cell transplantation. Some clones are missing from TCRdb's copy, which holds only in-frame ones; the method was immunoSEQ multiplex PCR. The sample includes nearly 70,000 clones, just under 95% of them seen just once. Material: peripheral blood mononuclear cells. Receptor source: a man aged 45-60 years in good health. Some clones in this sample may be carry-over from other donors' samples.

The J gene is TRBJ2-1, the V gene TRBV28, with 7 bases fitting TRBD2. There are 15 residues in the CDR3. Unmatched junction bases numbered 4, after V lost 2 bases and J lost 3 bases. From germline, CDR1 is MDHEN and CDR2 SYDVKM. In DNA form, the CDR3 reads TGTGCCAGCAGTTTACCCAGCGGGGTCTACAATGAGCAGTTCTTC. Translating it yields CASSLPSGVYNEQFF.

The chain links TRBV9 to TRBJ2-7, with a possible D match to TRBD1 (6 bases). The V gene's germline CDR1 is SGDLS and CDR2 YYNGEE. V dropped 0 bases and J dropped 1 base, with 11 bases sitting between them. CDR3 length: 15 amino acids. The DNA for the CDR3 is TGTGCCAGCAGCGTAGGTTTGACAGGATCCTACGAGCAGTACTTC. Its protein is CASSVGLTGSYEQYF.

This clone has just one count. V gene TRBV25-1 combines with J gene TRBJ1-2; tentatively, D is TRBD1 (5 bases). V was clipped by 6 bases and J by 4 bases, with 15 bases between them. CDR3 length equals 14 residues. The germline V gene encodes CDR1 MGHDK and CDR2 SYGVNS. The CDR3 protein is CASSDAGTRYGYTF. The CDR3 DNA reads TGTGCCAGCAGCGACGCCGGGACTCGCTATGGCTACACCTTC.

This clone was counted once. This chain connects TRBV9 to TRBJ1-4, with 10 positions matching TRBD1. The V gene end was trimmed by 3 bases and the J gene end by 3 bases; junction bases not matched to a gene: 2. This CDR3 comprises 15 residues. Per germline, CDR1 SGDLS and CDR2 YYNGEE. This CDR3 is CASSGQGAANEKLFF. DNA for the CDR3: TGTGCCAGCAGCGGACAGGGGGCTGCTAATGAAAAACTGTTTTTT.

V is TRBV9 and J is TRBJ2-5; 10 bases are shared with TRBD2. V lost 3 bases, J lost 2 bases, and 1 base stayed unmatched. Germline V gene data show CDR1 as SGDLS and CDR2 as YYNGEE. CDR3 length: 14 residues. CDR3 bases: TGTGCCAGCAGCGGGACTAGCGGTCAAGAGACCCAGTACTTC. Protein sequence: CASSGTSGQETQYF.

The chain joins TRBV2 to TRBJ1-5; the D is unclear. The CDR3 covers 15 residues. The germline V gene has CDR1 SNHLY and CDR2 FYNNEI. V was pared by 2 bases and J by 0 bases, with 8 bases between. CDR3 amino acids: CASSEQQNSNQPQHF. DNA for the CDR3: TGTGCCAGCAGTGAACAACAGAATAGCAATCAGCCCCAGCATTTT. Combining the CDR3 with reference TRBV2 and TRBJ1-5 gives the whole variable domain EPEVTQTPSHQVTQMGQEVILRCVPISNHLYFYWYRQILGQKVEFLVSFYNNEISEKSEIFDDQFSVERPDGSNFTLKIRSTKLEDSAMYFCASSEQQNSNQPQHFGDGTRLSIL.

The chain combines TRBV11-2 with TRBJ2-2; D is undetermined. CDR1 is SGHAT, CDR2 FQNNGV, per germline. Trimming took off 5 bases at V and 0 bases at J, with 7 bases between the two ends. The CDR3 is 14 residues long. CDR3 sequence: CASSLLANTGELFF. The DNA for the CDR3 is TGTGCCAGCAGCCTTCTCGCGAACACCGGGGAGCTGTTTTTT.

J is TRBJ1-1 and V is TRBV11-2; no clear D gene. The V end was cut by 2 bases, the J end by 6 bases, with 13 bases between. This CDR3 has 14 residues. CDR1 is SGHAT and CDR2 is FQNNGV in the germline V gene. The CDR3 protein is CASSLNTLSAEAFF. In nucleotides, the CDR3 is TGTGCCAGCAGCTTAAACACCCTGAGCGCTGAAGCTTTCTTT.

V usage is TRBV7-9 and J usage is TRBJ1-4; D might be TRBD1 (5 bases). The V gene lost 6 bases and the J gene lost 8 bases, with 19 bases spanning the gap. The CDR3 sequence is 15 residues long. CDR1 and CDR2 (germline): SEHNR, FQNEAQ (reference sequence). The DNA of the CDR3 is TGTGCCAGCAGGCCGCCGGTGAGGGGCGGGGAAAAACTGTTTTTT. Translation gives CASRPPVRGGEKLFF. The complete variable domain, with remaining parts taken from reference TRBV7-9 and TRBJ1-4, reads DTGVSQNPRHKITKRGQNVTFRCDPISEHNRLYWYRQTLGQGPEFLTYFQNEAQLEKSRLLSDRFSAERPKGSFSTLEIQRTEQGDSAMYLCASRPPVRGGEKLFFGSGTQLSVL.

This chain uses TRBV7-8 with TRBJ2-1; 15 positions match TRBD2. From germline, CDR1 is SGHVS and CDR2 FQNEAQ. The CDR3 runs 20 residues. V lost 0 bases, J lost 0 bases, and 6 bases stayed unmatched. CDR3 sequence: CASSLAPGLAGGSSYNEQFF. The CDR3 coding sequence is TGTGCCAGCAGCTTAGCGCCGGGACTAGCGGGGGGCAGCTCCTACAATGAGCAGTTCTTC.

The chain uses TRBV18 and TRBJ1-2; no clear D. The CDR3 spans 17 residues. Germline V gene sequence: CDR1 KGHSH, CDR2 LQKENI. Trimming cost V 0 bases and J 0 bases, with 14 bases left between them. CDR3 in DNA: TGTGCCAGCTCACCACCCTCTCGGGTAGTGACTAACTATGGCTACACCTTC. Its translation is CASSPPSRVVTNYGYTF.

DNA of the CDR3: TGCAGCGTTGCCACGGGTGGGGCCAACGTCCTGACTTTC. Its protein product is CSVATGGANVLTF. The rearrangement uses TRBV29-1 and TRBJ2-6; D ambiguous. The CDR3 has 13 amino acids. CDR1 and CDR2 (germline): SQVTM, ANQGSEA. V gave up 4 bases and J gave up 3 bases, with 7 bases separating them. Full variable domain (missing parts from reference TRBV29-1 and TRBJ2-6): SAVISQKPSRDICQRGTSLTIQCQVDSQVTMMFWYRQQPGQSLTLIATANQGSEATYESGFVIDKFPISRPNLTFSTLTVSNMSPEDSSIYLCSVATGGANVLTFGAGSRLTVL.

The chain employs TRBV7-9 and TRBJ1-2; D ambiguous. The CDR3 has 14 amino acids. The germline gives CDR1 SEHNR, CDR2 FQNEAQ (reference sequence). The V end lost 8 bases, the J end lost 4 bases, and 17 bases lay between the germline ends. DNA for the CDR3: TGTGCCAGCCGTGACGCGGGAGGCGGCTATGGCTACACCTTC. This encodes CASRDAGGGYGYTF.

The V call is TRBV11-2, the J call TRBJ2-4; no definite D call. The CDR3 has 15 amino acids. Germline-derived CDR1 and CDR2 are SGHAT and FQNNGV. V lost 5 bases and J 2 bases, leaving 13 bases between the germline ends. CDR3 residues: CASSVSGFTKNIQYF. CDR3 bases: TGTGCCAGCAGCGTCAGTGGGTTTACCAAAAACATTCAGTACTTC.

The V and J genes are TRBV25-1 and TRBJ2-5, with D perhaps assigned TRBD1 or TRBD2 (5 bases each). The length of the CDR3 is 11 residues. In germline, CDR1 is MGHDK, CDR2 SYGVNS. Trimming left V 6 bases short and J 10 bases short, with 12 bases between. The DNA for the CDR3 is TGTGCCAGCAGAGTGGGGGTCAGCCAGTACTTC. It is translated as CASRVGVSQYF.

The V call is TRBV10-3, the J call TRBJ1-1, with TRBD1 identical over 7 bases. J gave up 1 base and V 4 bases, and 0 bases lay outside the gene matches. Germline-derived CDR1 and CDR2 are ENHRY and SYGVKD. The CDR3 consists of 13 residues. The CDR3 loop is CAISAGGNTEAFF. Here the CDR3 DNA reads TGTGCCATCAGTGCAGGGGGGAACACTGAAGCTTTCTTT.

The CDR3 DNA reads as TGCGCCAGCAGCTTGGGCCTAGCGGGAGCAGAGACCCAGTACTTC. Amino acid sequence: CASSLGLAGAETQYF. The chain is built from TRBV5-1 and TRBJ2-5, with 10 positions matching TRBD2. V gave up 0 bases and J gave up 4 bases; unmatched junction bases: 3. The CDR3 runs to 15 residues. Germline lookup yields CDR1 SGHRS and CDR2 YFSETQ.

V is TRBV11-1 and J is TRBJ2-3; 12 positions agree with TRBD2. J gave up 2 bases and V 1 base, and 10 bases lay outside the gene matches. The CDR3 is 19 amino acids. Germline lookup yields CDR1 SGHAT and CDR2 FQDESV (reference sequence). The CDR3 spells CASSLGLAGAQGTTDTQYF. CDR3 DNA: TGTGCCAGCAGCTTAGGACTAGCGGGGGCCCAGGGAACCACAGATACGCAGTATTTT.

This sequence joins TRBV7-8 and TRBJ2-1; TRBD2 is a possible D gene (5 bases). Germline CDR1 is SGHVS and CDR2 is FQNEAQ. The length of the CDR3 is 15 residues. Trimming removed 7 bases at V and 2 bases at J, with 15 bases between. The CDR3 is CASNAGLTPYNEQFF. CDR3 in DNA: TGTGCCAGCAACGCGGGCTTGACCCCCTACAATGAGCAGTTCTTC. Looking up the rest from reference TRBV7-8 and TRBJ2-1 gives the full variable domain: GAGVSQSPRYKVAKRGQDVALRCDPISGHVSLFWYQQALGQGPEFLTYFQNEAQLDKSGLPSDRFFAERPEGSVSTLKIQRTQQEDSAVYLCASNAGLTPYNEQFFGPGTRLTVL.

The gene calls are TRBV5-4 and TRBJ2-1; 13 nucleotides align to TRBD2. Germline assignment: CDR1 SGHNT and CDR2 YYREEE (reference sequence). The CDR3 length is 17 residues. V lost 1 base to trimming and J lost 3 bases; unmatched junction nucleotides: 4. The CDR3 loop is CASSLSRTSGSYNEQFF. For the CDR3, the DNA is TGTGCCAGCAGCTTGAGTCGGACTAGCGGGAGCTACAATGAGCAGTTCTTC.

The chain has TRBV4-1 and TRBJ2-1, with TRBD2 matching over 10 bases. This CDR3 is built from 17 residues. The trim removed 0 bases at V and 4 bases at J, leaving 6 bases unmatched. The V gene's germline CDR1 is MGHRA and CDR2 YSYEKL. The DNA for the CDR3 is TGCGCCAGCAGCCAAGAGGCTAGCGGGGGTAAATACAATGAGCAGTTCTTC. Its translation is CASSQEASGGKYNEQFF.

The chain uses TRBV7-2 and TRBJ2-3; D is undetermined. Trimming took 4 bases from V and 1 from J, leaving 12 bases between them. The CDR3 totals 15 residues. Per the germline V gene, CDR1 is SGHTA and CDR2 is FQGNSA. The CDR3 sequence is CASSSRTLGTDTQYF. In nucleotides, the CDR3 is TGTGCCAGCAGCTCTAGGACCCTGGGCACAGATACGCAGTATTTT.